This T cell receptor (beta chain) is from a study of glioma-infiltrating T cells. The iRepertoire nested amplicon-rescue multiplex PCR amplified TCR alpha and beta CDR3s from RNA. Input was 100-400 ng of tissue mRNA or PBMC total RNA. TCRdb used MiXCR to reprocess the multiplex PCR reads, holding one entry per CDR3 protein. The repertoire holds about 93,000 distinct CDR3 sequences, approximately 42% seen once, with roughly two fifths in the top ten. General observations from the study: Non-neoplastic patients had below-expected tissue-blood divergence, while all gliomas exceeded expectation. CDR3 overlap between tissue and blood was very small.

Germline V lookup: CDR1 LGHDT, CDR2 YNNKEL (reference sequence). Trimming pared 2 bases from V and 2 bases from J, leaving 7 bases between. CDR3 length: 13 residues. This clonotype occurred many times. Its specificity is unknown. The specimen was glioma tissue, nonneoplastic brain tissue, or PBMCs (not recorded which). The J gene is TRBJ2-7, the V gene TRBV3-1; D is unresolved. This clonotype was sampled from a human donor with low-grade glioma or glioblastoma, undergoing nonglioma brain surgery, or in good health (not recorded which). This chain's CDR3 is CASSQRTTYEQYF. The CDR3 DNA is TGTGCCAGCAGCCAAAGGACCACCTACGAGCAGTACTTC.